This TCR beta chain was documented in a study of beta chain features in type 1 diabetes. Notes on the study in general: An over-representation of cells with high TCR expression could result from cDNA sequencing. Compared to healthy donors, patients appeared to have naive, central memory and Treg TCRB repertoires that were more alike. Type 1 diabetes patients had moderately but significantly shorter TCRB CDR3s in all four CD4+ subsets.

This clone was seen a handful of times. The antigen is unknown. Expressed TCRB transcripts were sequenced because the entire RNA isolate underwent reverse transcription. Repertoires were generated with immunoSEQ multiplex PCR, while TCRdb's copy carries only in-frame clones and drops some. Here the sample spans roughly 260,000 clones, about a tenth being singletons. The CDR3 runs to 15 residues. Trimming removed 4 bases at V and 1 base at J, with 13 bases between. Germline CDR1 LGHNA, CDR2 YSLEER. V and J are TRBV4-3 and TRBJ1-2; tentative D call: TRBD1 (6 bases). The source of this sequence is a man aged 30 to 45 with type 1 diabetes. Material: naive CD4+ T cells from blood. The CDR3 DNA reads as TGCGCCAGCAGCCTCGGACAGCTCCTTAACTATGGCTACACCTTC. Translation gives CASSLGQLLNYGYTF.